This T cell receptor (beta chain) derives from a study of T cells in localized non-small cell lung cancer. This clone was counted only a few times. The antigen remains undetermined. Clones were sequenced by immunoSEQ multiplex PCR, and TCRdb holds only the in-frame ones, with some missing. The table records over 800 clones, about 34% of them present only once. From germline, CDR1 is MDHEN and CDR2 SYDVKM. V lost 5 bases and J lost 0, with 14 bases in between. The CDR3 extends over 16 amino acids. Study conclusions and caveats: Within adjacent lung there appeared a median about 54 of the top 100 tumor clones.

The chain uses TRBV28 and TRBJ1-3, with D unresolved. This receptor was obtained from a man aged 40-75 years with stage I lung adenocarcinoma. This material consisted of lung tumor tissue, taken before any cancer treatment. The DNA of the CDR3 is TGTGCCAGCAGTCTCCTCGGACGTTACTCTGGAAACACCATATATTTT. Its translation is CASSLLGRYSGNTIYF. Combining the CDR3 with reference TRBV28 and TRBJ1-3 gives the whole variable domain DVKVTQSSRYLVKRTGEKVFLECVQDMDHENMFWYRQDPGLGLRLIYFSYDVKMKEKGDIPEGYSVSREKKERFSLILESASTNQTSMYLCASSLLGRYSGNTIYFGEGSWLTVV.